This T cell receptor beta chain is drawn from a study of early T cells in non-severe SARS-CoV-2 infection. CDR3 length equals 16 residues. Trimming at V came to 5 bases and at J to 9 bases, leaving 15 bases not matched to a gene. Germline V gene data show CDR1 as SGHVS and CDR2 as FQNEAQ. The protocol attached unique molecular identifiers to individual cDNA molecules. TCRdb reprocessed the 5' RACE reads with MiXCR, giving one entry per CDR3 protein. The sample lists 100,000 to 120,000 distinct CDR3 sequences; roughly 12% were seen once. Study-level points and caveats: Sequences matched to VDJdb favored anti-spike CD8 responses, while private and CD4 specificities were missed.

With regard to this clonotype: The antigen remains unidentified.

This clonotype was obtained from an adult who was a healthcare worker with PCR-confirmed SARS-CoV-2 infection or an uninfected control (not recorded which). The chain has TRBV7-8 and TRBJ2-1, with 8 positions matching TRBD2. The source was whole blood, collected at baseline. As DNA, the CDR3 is TGTGCCAGCAGCCATCTACTAGCGGCCCAAAATCGTGAGCAGTTCTTC. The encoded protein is CASSHLLAAQNREQFF.